Below are 32 T cell receptor beta chains sequenced from a single sample in a study of T cells expressing NK-cell markers. TCRdb re-called the 5' RACE reads and gives one entry per CDR3 protein, without DNA. The listing contains about 540,000 distinct CDR3 sequences. The source material was blood T cells: a sorted CD56 or NKG2C T cell subset, CD4+ or CD8+ T cells, or bulk PBMC T cells (not recorded which). These receptors came from a man between 18 and 29 years old in good health.

The chain recombines TRBV11-2 with TRBJ2-3; TCRdb names TRBD1, which stays unverified in the absence of DNA. In germline, CDR1 is SGHAT, CDR2 FQNNGV. The CDR3 sequence is 16 residues long. CDR3 sequence: CASSYTSGTGTDTQYF.

The gene calls are TRBV12-3 or TRBV12-4 and TRBJ1-1. The CDR3 loop spans 15 amino acids. Here the CDR3 reads CASSRNSLLNTEAFF.

The CDR3: CASSRTGQGNYGYTF. This chain uses TRBV6-1 with TRBJ1-2; the TCRdb D gene call, TRBD1, has no DNA to confirm it. The CDR3 runs to 15 residues. Germline CDR1 reads MNHNS; CDR2 reads SASEGT.

V usage is TRBV5-1 and J usage is TRBJ2-6; TCRdb's D call of TRBD1 is untestable without DNA. Germline V gene lookup returns CDR1 SGHRS and CDR2 YFSETQ. The CDR3 consists of 17 residues. CDR3 sequence: CASSSHSGAAGANVLTF.

The V gene is TRBV7-9, the J gene TRBJ2-5; absent DNA, TCRdb's TRBD2 call cannot be checked. This CDR3 is built from 15 residues. Germline V CDR1 and CDR2: SEHNR, FQNEAQ (reference sequence). CDR3 residues: CASSLPRGVQETQYF.

The rearrangement uses TRBV5-4 and TRBJ1-1; TCRdb picks TRBD1, but there is no DNA to check that call. Germline CDR1 and CDR2: SGHNT and YYREEE (reference sequence). The CDR3 covers 14 residues. The CDR3 here is CASSLAGTWAEAFF.

V gene TRBV23-1 combines with J gene TRBJ2-7; without DNA, the TCRdb call of TRBD2 cannot be checked. TRBV23-1 belongs to the ORF category, with a function that is uncertain. There are 14 residues in the CDR3. This CDR3 is CASSQLEGAYEQYF.

The gene calls are TRBV5-6 and TRBJ2-2. The CDR3 covers 15 residues. Germline V gene sequence: CDR1 SGHDT, CDR2 YYEEEE. CDR3 protein: CASSLDRRLTGELFF.

The CDR3 spells CASSLWSGPLDTQYF. The chain couples TRBV7-2 to TRBJ2-3; with no DNA, the TCRdb D assignment of TRBD1 cannot be verified. This CDR3 has 15 residues. Germline V gives CDR1 SGHTA, CDR2 FQGNSA.

The V gene is TRBV7-2, the J gene TRBJ2-7; lacking DNA, the TRBD2 call made by TCRdb goes unchecked. This CDR3 is built from 15 residues. Germline CDR1 SGHTA, CDR2 FQGNSA. The CDR3: CASSSPDWRPYEQYF.

V and J are TRBV2 and TRBJ2-3; TCRdb picks TRBD1, but there is no DNA to check that call. Looked up from germline, CDR1 is SNHLY and CDR2 is FYNNEI. CDR3 length: 13 residues. CDR3 amino acids: CASSVVRADTQYF.

The chain uses TRBV6-1 and TRBJ2-1; TCRdb calls TRBD1, which cannot be checked without DNA. This CDR3 has 15 amino acids. Per germline, CDR1 MNHNS and CDR2 SASEGT. CDR3 sequence reads: CASRVGIGGHNEQFF.

The CDR3 sequence is CASTSGTGDTQYF. The genes are TRBV9 and TRBJ2-3; TCRdb outputs TRBD2, but without DNA this stays unchecked. CDR3 length equals 13 residues. Germline CDR1 reads SGDLS; CDR2 reads YYNGEE.

The gene calls are TRBV7-9 and TRBJ1-2; lacking DNA, the TRBD1 call made by TCRdb goes unchecked. The CDR3 consists of 13 residues. CDR1 SEHNR and CDR2 FQNEAQ come from the germline V gene (reference sequence). The CDR3 is CASFGQGGYGYTF.

V is TRBV7-9 and J is TRBJ2-1. Germline V gene sequence: CDR1 SEHNR, CDR2 FQNEAQ (reference sequence). This CDR3 has 13 amino acids. CDR3 amino acids: CASSLDEYNEQFF.

The rearrangement uses TRBV28 and TRBJ2-3; TCRdb picks TRBD1, but there is no DNA to check that call. CDR3 length equals 15 residues. Germline-derived CDR1 and CDR2 are MDHEN and SYDVKM. CDR3: CASSSPPINADTQYF.

The rearrangement links TRBV2 to TRBJ1-2; TCRdb reports TRBD1, a call that lacks DNA to check it against. This CDR3 spans 12 amino acids. The germline gives CDR1 SNHLY, CDR2 FYNNEI. CDR3 sequence: CASRTGTYGYTF.

The chain uses TRBV10-3 and TRBJ2-1; TCRdb's D call of TRBD2 is untestable without DNA. The CDR3 spans 16 residues. Germline assignment: CDR1 ENHRY and CDR2 SYGVKD. CDR3 protein: CAISESLAGSYNEQFF.

The chain employs TRBV24-1 and TRBJ2-6. CDR1 and CDR2 from the germline V gene are KGHDR and SFDVKD. The CDR3 length is 16 residues. CDR3 residues: CATSDFSATGANVLTF.

V and J are TRBV3-1 and TRBJ2-3; TCRdb lists TRBD2, though no DNA is available to test this call. The CDR3 sequence is 14 residues long. CDR1 is LGHDT and CDR2 is YNNKEL in the germline V gene (reference sequence). CDR3 protein: CASSQRPGAKTQYF.

The chain links TRBV12-3 or TRBV12-4 to TRBJ2-5. CDR3 length: 11 residues. The CDR3 region is CASTLGETQYF.

V is TRBV12-3 or TRBV12-4 and J is TRBJ2-7; the TCRdb call, TRBD1, lacks DNA for checking. CDR3 length: 13 amino acids. The chain's CDR3 is CASLRAGRYEQYF.

The CDR3 here is CSARDWTTGYNEQFF. The chain is built from TRBV20-1 and TRBJ2-1; TCRdb gives TRBD2 as the D gene, but with no DNA this cannot be confirmed. The CDR3 is 15 residues long. Germline loops: CDR1 DFQATT, CDR2 SNEGSKA (reference sequence).

The chain carries TRBV12-3 or TRBV12-4 and TRBJ1-5; with no DNA, the TCRdb D assignment of TRBD1 cannot be verified. The CDR3 covers 16 residues. The CDR3 loop is CASSFGTGGGNQPQHF.

The chain couples TRBV29-1 to TRBJ2-7; TCRdb designates TRBD2, a call that cannot be tested without DNA. CDR3 length equals 16 residues. Germline-derived CDR1 and CDR2 are SQVTM and ANQGSEA. The CDR3 protein is CSVVLVGLKNTYEQYF.

The chain carries TRBV4-1 and TRBJ2-1; without DNA, the TCRdb call of TRBD2 cannot be checked. The CDR3 length is 14 residues. The germline V gene has CDR1 MGHRA and CDR2 YSYEKL. The chain's CDR3 is CASSLTRLDNEQFF.

The rearrangement links TRBV3-1 to TRBJ1-1. CDR3 length: 13 amino acids. CDR1 and CDR2 from the germline V gene are LGHDT and YNNKEL (reference sequence). Here the CDR3 reads CASSQDGRTEAFF.

This chain joins TRBV15 and TRBJ2-3. The CDR3 totals 16 residues. CDR1 is LNHNV and CDR2 is YYDKDF in the germline V gene (reference sequence). CDR3 in amino acids: CATSRDGSDGEGTQYF.

The V call is TRBV20-1, the J call TRBJ2-5; TCRdb gives TRBD1 as the D gene, but with no DNA this cannot be confirmed. The germline V gene encodes CDR1 DFQATT and CDR2 SNEGSKA (reference sequence). The CDR3 covers 16 residues. The CDR3 is CSARDFFRTGMETQYF.

CDR3 sequence reads: CASRQSRGQYYEQYF. The chain uses TRBV12-3 or TRBV12-4 and TRBJ2-7; there is no DNA to check the TCRdb D call of TRBD1. There are 15 residues in the CDR3.

The chain combines TRBV29-1 with TRBJ1-5. This CDR3 comprises 13 residues. Germline V gene sequence: CDR1 SQVTM, CDR2 ANQGSEA. The CDR3 protein is CSAQDGRDQPQHF.

This rearrangement joins TRBV28 to TRBJ2-2. The CDR3 extends over 15 amino acids. CDR1 and CDR2 (germline): MDHEN, SYDVKM. The CDR3 is CASSFSTLTTGELFF. Variable domain in full (rest from reference TRBV28 and TRBJ2-2): DVKVTQSSRYLVKRTGEKVFLECVQDMDHENMFWYRQDPGLGLRLIYFSYDVKMKEKGDIPEGYSVSREKKERFSLILESASTNQTSMYLCASSFSTLTTGELFFGEGSRLTVL.